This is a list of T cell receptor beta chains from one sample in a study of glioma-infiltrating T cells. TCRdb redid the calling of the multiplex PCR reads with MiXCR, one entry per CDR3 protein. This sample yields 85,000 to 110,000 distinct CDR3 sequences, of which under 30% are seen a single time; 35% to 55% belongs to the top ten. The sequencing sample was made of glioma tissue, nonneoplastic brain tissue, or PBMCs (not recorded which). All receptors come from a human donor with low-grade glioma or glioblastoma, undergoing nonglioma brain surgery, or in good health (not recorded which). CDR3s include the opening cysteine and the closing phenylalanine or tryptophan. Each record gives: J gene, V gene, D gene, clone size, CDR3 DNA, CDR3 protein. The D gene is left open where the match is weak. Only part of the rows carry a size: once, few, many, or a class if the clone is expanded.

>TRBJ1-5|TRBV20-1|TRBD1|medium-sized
TGCAGTGCCGGACCGGGACAGAAAACCCCTAGCAATCAGCCCCAGCATTTT
CSAGPGQKTPSNQPQHF
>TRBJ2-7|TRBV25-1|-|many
TGTGCCAGCAGTGACCGCAGTACCTACGAGCAGTACTTC
CASSDRSTYEQYF
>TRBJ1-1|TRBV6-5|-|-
TGTGCCAGCAGTTACAGGGACTCGCCTGAAGCTTTCTTT
CASSYRDSPEAFF
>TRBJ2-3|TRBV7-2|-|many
TGTGCCAGCAGCTTAGTCTTCTCAGATACGCAGTATTTT
CASSLVFSDTQYF
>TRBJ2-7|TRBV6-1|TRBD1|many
TGTGCCAGCAGCAGAGACAGGGTTTACGAGCAGTACTTC
CASSRDRVYEQYF
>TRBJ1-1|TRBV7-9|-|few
TGTGCCAGCAGCTTAGTGGTATTGAACACTGAAGCTTTCTTT
CASSLVVLNTEAFF
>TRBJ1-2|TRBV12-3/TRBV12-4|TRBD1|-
TGTGCCAGCAGTTACACAGGGGCCCTGTCGGGCTACACCTTC
CASSYTGALSGYTF
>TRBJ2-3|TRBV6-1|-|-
TGTGCCAGCAGTAGGGGAAATGAGGCAGATACGAAGTATTTT
CASSRGNEADTKYF
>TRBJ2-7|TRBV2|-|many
TGTGCCAGCAGGCCCGGGACGCGGAGCTCCTACGAGCAGTACTTC
CASRPGTRSSYEQYF
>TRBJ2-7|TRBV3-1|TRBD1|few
TGTGCCAGCAGCCCGACAGGGGCTAACTCCTACGAGCAGTACTTC
CASSPTGANSYEQYF
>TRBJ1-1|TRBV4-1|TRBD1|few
TGCGCCAGCAGCCAAGGGGACAGTCAGAACACTGAAGCTTTCTTT
CASSQGDSQNTEAFF